The 15 T cell receptor beta chains given below trace back to one sample, sequenced in a study of identical twins. MiXCR was run by TCRdb on the 5' RACE reads, yielding one entry per CDR3 protein. The sample holds 520,000 or so distinct CDR3 sequences, around 20% seen once. These data were also filed under a second study, of T cells expressing NK-cell markers.

Sequences were obtained from CD4+ T cells sorted from blood. The receptors originated from a woman under 30 in good health.

This clonotype was counted between two and nine times. The chain is built from TRBV20-1 and TRBJ2-1; 11 nucleotides agree with TRBD2. The length of the CDR3 is 15 residues. From germline, CDR1 is DFQATT and CDR2 SNEGSKA (reference sequence). V lost 7 bases, J lost 7 bases, and 12 bases stayed unmatched. CDR3 in amino acids: CSVTPGGLAVNEQFF. The CDR3 DNA sequence: TGCAGTGTTACCCCGGGGGGACTAGCGGTGAATGAGCAGTTCTTC.

The chain joins TRBV21-1 to TRBJ1-5; the tabulated D call, TRBD1, remains unverified against the DNA. TRBV21-1 is reported as a pseudogene. The CDR3 sequence is 13 residues long. This CDR3 is CASNAGSDQPQHF. CDR3 DNA: TGTGCCAGCAACGCCGGGTCCGATCAGCCCCAGCATTTT.

This sequence joins TRBV12-3 or TRBV12-4 and TRBJ2-4, with 9 bases that match TRBD2. The length of the CDR3 is 14 residues. Trimming at V came to 7 bases and at J to 4 bases, leaving 5 bases not matched to a gene. The DNA of the CDR3 is TGTGCCAGCAATAAGCGGGAGGAGAAAAACATTCAGTACTTC. Its protein is CASNKREEKNIQYF.

This clonotype was seen a handful of times. This chain links TRBV20-1 with TRBJ2-1; 10 positions agree with TRBD2. Germline V lookup: CDR1 DFQATT, CDR2 SNEGSKA (reference sequence). The CDR3 loop spans 14 amino acids. Germline trimming cut 3 bases from V and 7 bases from J; bases unmatched to any gene: 6. CDR3 amino acids: CSASSSGSANEQFF. The DNA of the CDR3 is TGCAGTGCTAGCTCTAGCGGGAGTGCGAATGAGCAGTTCTTC.

V usage is TRBV5-6 and J usage is TRBJ2-1; 8 bases map to TRBD2. This CDR3 region has 16 residues. V dropped 5 bases and J dropped 5; count of bases not matched to a gene: 12. Germline loops: CDR1 SGHDT, CDR2 YYEEEE. The CDR3 bases are TGTGCCAGCAGAACCGTCGCCGGGGGGGCCAACAATGAGCAGTTCTTC. Translation: CASRTVAGGANNEQFF.

J is TRBJ2-2 and V is TRBV10-1, with a weak D call TRBD1 (5 bases). Germline CDR1 WNHNN, CDR2 SYGVQD (reference sequence). Trimming shortened V by 6 bases and J by 1 base, and 12 bases separated the two germline ends. This CDR3 is built from 15 residues. CDR3 residues: CASRDDSWNTGELFF. CDR3 coding DNA: TGCGCCAGCAGAGATGACAGCTGGAACACCGGGGAGCTGTTTTTT.

There are a few counts of this clonotype. CDR3 sequence (DNA): TGTGCCAGCAGCCCCCGCTGGGGTGCGGATGGCTACACCTTC. Translating it yields CASSPRWGADGYTF. The chain joins TRBV7-6 to TRBJ1-2, with D unclear. Germline V gene data show CDR1 as SGHVS and CDR2 as FNYEAQ. The CDR3 is 14 residues long. The V and J ends lost 5 bases and 6 bases respectively, with 16 bases between them. The full variable domain, rest sourced from reference TRBV7-6 and TRBJ1-2, is GAGVSQSPRYKVTKRGQDVALRCDPISGHVSLYWYRQALGQGPEFLTYFNYEAQQDKSGLPNDRFSAERPEGSISTLTIQRTEQRDSAMYRCASSPRWGADGYTFGSGTRLTVV.

The J gene is TRBJ2-2, the V gene TRBV7-6, with 8 bases lining up with TRBD1. The CDR3 has 15 amino acids. The V gene's germline CDR1 is SGHVS and CDR2 FNYEAQ. J lost 6 bases, V lost 0 bases, and 3 bases had no gene match. This chain's CDR3 is CASSLAGQGPGELFF. CDR3 in DNA: TGTGCCAGCAGCTTAGCTGGACAGGGCCCCGGGGAGCTGTTTTTT.

This clonotype came up a few times. The chain links TRBV12-3 or TRBV12-4 to TRBJ2-7, with TRBD1 as a possible D gene (6 bases). The CDR3 sequence is 12 residues long. V was clipped by 8 bases and J by 2 bases, with 10 bases between them. The CDR3 spells CASGNRAYEQYF. CDR3 DNA sequence: TGTGCCAGCGGAAACAGGGCCTACGAGCAGTACTTC.

V and J are TRBV20-1 and TRBJ1-1, with D perhaps matching TRBD1 (5 bases). Per germline, CDR1 DFQATT and CDR2 SNEGSKA (reference sequence). This CDR3 is 14 amino acids long. Trimming removed 5 bases from V and 4 bases from J, with 17 bases in between. CDR3 in amino acids: CSALWGRDGTEAFF. The CDR3 DNA reads as TGCAGTGCTCTATGGGGGAGGGATGGCACTGAAGCTTTCTTT.

This clonotype showed up just a few times. The chain carries TRBV10-3 and TRBJ2-2; D might be TRBD1 (7 bases). The CDR3 runs to 15 residues. Germline CDR1 reads ENHRY; CDR2 reads SYGVKD. Trimming removed 2 bases at V and 4 bases at J, with 11 bases between. CDR3 amino acids: CAISENRGGTGELFF. CDR3 DNA sequence: TGTGCCATCAGTGAGAACAGGGGAGGCACCGGGGAGCTGTTTTTT.

The genes are TRBV12-3 or TRBV12-4 and TRBJ2-7; D is possibly TRBD2 (6 bases). The CDR3 is 14 residues long. The ends were cut back, 3 bases at V and 6 bases at J, with 15 bases in the middle. The CDR3 region has the DNA TGTGCCAGCAGTTTTCGCGGGGCTTGGATCGAGCAGTACTTC. Its protein is CASSFRGAWIEQYF.

V is TRBV20-1 and J is TRBJ1-4; D perhaps matches TRBD1 (5 bases). The length of the CDR3 is 13 residues. Germline lookup yields CDR1 DFQATT and CDR2 SNEGSKA (reference sequence). V was shortened by 3 bases and J by 6 bases, with 11 bases between the two germline ends. CDR3 amino acids: CSASAGWDEKLFF. The CDR3 nucleotides read TGCAGTGCTAGCGCAGGGTGGGATGAAAAACTGTTTTTT.

This clonotype was detected a few times. The chain is built from TRBV20-1 and TRBJ1-1; D is ambiguous. The CDR3 spans 15 residues. The V gene lost 2 bases and the J gene lost 3 bases, with 16 bases spanning the gap. Germline lookup yields CDR1 DFQATT and CDR2 SNEGSKA (reference sequence). In DNA form, the CDR3 reads TGCAGTGCTAGAACCCCTGGACGGAGGGACACTGAAGCTTTCTTT. Amino acid sequence: CSARTPGRRDTEAFF.

The rearrangement uses TRBV20-1 and TRBJ2-5; unclear D gene. The germline V gene has CDR1 DFQATT and CDR2 SNEGSKA (reference sequence). The V gene lost 3 bases and the J gene lost 1 base, with 12 bases spanning the gap. The CDR3 has 14 residues. The CDR3, as DNA: TGCAGTGCTAGGGCCAACTGGGTCCAAGAGACCCAGTACTTC. Its protein is CSARANWVQETQYF.